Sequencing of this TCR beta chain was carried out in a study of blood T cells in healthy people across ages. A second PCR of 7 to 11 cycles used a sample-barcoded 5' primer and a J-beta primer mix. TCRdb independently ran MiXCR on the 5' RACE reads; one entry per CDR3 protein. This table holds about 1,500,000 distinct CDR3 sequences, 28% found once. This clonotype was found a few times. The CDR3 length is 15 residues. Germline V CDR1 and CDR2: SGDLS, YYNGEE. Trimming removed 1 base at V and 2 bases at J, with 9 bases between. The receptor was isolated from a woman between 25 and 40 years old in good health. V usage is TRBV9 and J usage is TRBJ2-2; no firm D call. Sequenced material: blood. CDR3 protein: CASSVRPANTGELFF. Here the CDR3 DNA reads TGTGCCAGCAGCGTAAGGCCGGCTAACACCGGGGAGCTGTTTTTT.